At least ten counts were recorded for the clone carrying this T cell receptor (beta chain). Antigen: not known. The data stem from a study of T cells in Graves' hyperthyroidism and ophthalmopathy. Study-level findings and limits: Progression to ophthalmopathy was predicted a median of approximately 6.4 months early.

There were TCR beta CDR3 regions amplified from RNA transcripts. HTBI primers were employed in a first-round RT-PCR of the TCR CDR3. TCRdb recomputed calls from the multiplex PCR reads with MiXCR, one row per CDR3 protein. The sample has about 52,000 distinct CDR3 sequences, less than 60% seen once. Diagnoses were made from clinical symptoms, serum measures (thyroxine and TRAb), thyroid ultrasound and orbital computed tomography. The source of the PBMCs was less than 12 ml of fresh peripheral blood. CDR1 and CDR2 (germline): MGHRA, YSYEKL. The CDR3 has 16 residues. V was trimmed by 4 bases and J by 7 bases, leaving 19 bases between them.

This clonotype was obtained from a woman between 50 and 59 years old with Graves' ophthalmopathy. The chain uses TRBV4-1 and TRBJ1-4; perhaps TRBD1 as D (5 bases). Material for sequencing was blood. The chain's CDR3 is CASSPPRGRAAEKLFF. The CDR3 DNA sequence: TGCGCCAGCAGCCCCCCTCGGGGCAGGGCGGCTGAAAAACTGTTTTTT.